This TCR beta chain is drawn from a study of blood T cell repertoires in COVID-19. Turning to the study itself: The analysed material was cDNA or gDNA that came from T cells, B-cell-depleted T cells, or PBMCs.

Data came from immunoSEQ multiplex PCR; TCRdb stores just in-frame clones and leaves some out. The repertoire holds roughly 250,000 clones, with about 87% as singletons. The CDR3 contains 16 residues. The ends were cut back, 4 bases at V and 4 bases at J, with 15 bases in the middle. From germline, CDR1 is SGHNT and CDR2 YYREEE (reference sequence). J is TRBJ2-6 and V is TRBV5-4; maybe TRBD2 (5 bases). The sequenced sample consisted of PBMCs or T cells enriched from blood (not recorded which). This TCR was recovered from a woman aged 50 to 60 who had recovered from COVID-19. The chain's CDR3 is CASSLDGRGGANVLTF. CDR3 coding DNA: TGTGCCAGCAGCCTGGACGGTCGCGGGGGGGCCAACGTCCTGACTTTC.